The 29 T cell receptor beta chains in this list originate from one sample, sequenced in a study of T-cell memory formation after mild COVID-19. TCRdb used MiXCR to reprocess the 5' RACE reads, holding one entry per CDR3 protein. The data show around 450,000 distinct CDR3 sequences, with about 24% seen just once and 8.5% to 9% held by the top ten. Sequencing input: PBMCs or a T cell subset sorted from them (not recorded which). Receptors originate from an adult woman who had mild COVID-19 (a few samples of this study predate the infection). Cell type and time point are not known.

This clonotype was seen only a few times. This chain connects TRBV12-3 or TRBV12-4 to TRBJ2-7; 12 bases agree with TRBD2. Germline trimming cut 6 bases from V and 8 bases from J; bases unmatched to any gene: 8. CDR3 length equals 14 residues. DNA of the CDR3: TGTGCCAGCAGCCCTACTAGCGGGGGGCTACAGCAGTACTTC. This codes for CASSPTSGGLQQYF.

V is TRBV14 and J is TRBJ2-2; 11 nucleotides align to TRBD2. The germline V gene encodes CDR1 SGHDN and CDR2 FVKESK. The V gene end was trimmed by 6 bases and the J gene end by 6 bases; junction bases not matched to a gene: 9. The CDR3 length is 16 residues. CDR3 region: CASSPQLAGDPGELFF. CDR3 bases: TGTGCCAGCAGTCCCCAACTAGCGGGAGACCCCGGGGAGCTGTTTTTT. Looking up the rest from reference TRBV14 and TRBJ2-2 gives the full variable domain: EAGVTQFPSHSVIEKGQTVTLRCDPISGHDNLYWYRRVMGKEIKFLLHFVKESKQDESGMPNNRFLAERTGGTYSTLKVQPAELEDSGVYFCASSPQLAGDPGELFFGEGSRLTVL.

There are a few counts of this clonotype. The CDR3 DNA reads TGTGCCAGCAGCCAGGGGATGACAGGGCTGACTGAAAAACTGTTTTTT. This gives the protein CASSQGMTGLTEKLFF. The chain employs TRBV7-8 and TRBJ1-4; 7 positions agree with TRBD1. Germline CDR1 is SGHVS and CDR2 is FQNEAQ. V shed 5 bases, J shed 7 bases, and the junction held 13 bases outside the gene matches. This CDR3 is built from 16 residues.

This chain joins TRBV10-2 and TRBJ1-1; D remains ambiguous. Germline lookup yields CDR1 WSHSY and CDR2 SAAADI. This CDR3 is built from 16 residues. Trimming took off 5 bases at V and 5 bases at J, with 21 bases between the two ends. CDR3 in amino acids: CASSPSSVGDETEAFF. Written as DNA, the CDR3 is TGCGCCAGCAGTCCATCGAGTGTAGGTGATGAAACTGAAGCTTTCTTT.

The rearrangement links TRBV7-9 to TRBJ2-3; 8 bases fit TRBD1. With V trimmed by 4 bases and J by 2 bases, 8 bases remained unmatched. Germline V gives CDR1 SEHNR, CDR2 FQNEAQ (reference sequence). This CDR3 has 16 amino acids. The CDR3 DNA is TGTGCCAGCAGCTCCGGACAGGGTTCTGACACAGATACGCAGTATTTT. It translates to CASSSGQGSDTDTQYF.

CDR3 loop: CATSRGPGAVGANVLTF. Here the CDR3 DNA reads TGTGCCACCAGCAGAGGACCGGGGGCGGTTGGGGCCAACGTCCTGACTTTC. This sequence joins TRBV15 and TRBJ2-6, with D perhaps being TRBD1 or TRBD2 (6 bases each). The CDR3 covers 17 residues. The V gene lost 1 base and the J gene lost 3 bases, with 13 bases spanning the gap. In germline, CDR1 is LNHNV, CDR2 YYDKDF (reference sequence).

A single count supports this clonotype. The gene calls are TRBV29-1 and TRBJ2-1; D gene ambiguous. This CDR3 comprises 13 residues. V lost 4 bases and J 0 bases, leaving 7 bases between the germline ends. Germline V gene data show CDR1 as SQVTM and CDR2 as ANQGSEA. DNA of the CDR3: TGCAGCGTTGGTGGGTTCTCCTACAATGAGCAGTTCTTC. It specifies CSVGGFSYNEQFF.

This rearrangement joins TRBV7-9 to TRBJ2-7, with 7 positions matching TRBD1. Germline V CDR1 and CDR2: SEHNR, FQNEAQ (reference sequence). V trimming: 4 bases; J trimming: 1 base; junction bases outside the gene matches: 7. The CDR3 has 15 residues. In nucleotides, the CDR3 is TGTGCCAGCAGCTGGGACAGACAATTTTCCTACGAGCAGTACTTC. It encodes CASSWDRQFSYEQYF.

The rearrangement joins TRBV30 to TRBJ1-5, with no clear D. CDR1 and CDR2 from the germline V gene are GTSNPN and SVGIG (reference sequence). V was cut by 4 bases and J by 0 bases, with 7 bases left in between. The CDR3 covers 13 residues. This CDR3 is CAWTDDSNQPQHF. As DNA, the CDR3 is TGTGCCTGGACGGACGATAGCAATCAGCCCCAGCATTTT.

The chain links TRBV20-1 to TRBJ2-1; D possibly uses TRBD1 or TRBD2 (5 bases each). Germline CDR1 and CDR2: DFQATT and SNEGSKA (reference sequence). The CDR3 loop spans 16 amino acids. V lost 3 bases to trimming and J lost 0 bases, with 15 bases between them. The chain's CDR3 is CSASRLGPSSYNEQFF. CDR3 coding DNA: TGCAGTGCTAGTCGATTGGGACCCAGCTCCTACAATGAGCAGTTCTTC.

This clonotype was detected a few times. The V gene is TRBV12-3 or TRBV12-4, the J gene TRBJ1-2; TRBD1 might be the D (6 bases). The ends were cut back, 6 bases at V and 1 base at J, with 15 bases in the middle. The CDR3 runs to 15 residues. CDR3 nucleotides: TGTGCCAGCAGCTACCTTCGGACAGATAACTATGGCTACACCTTC. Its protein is CASSYLRTDNYGYTF.

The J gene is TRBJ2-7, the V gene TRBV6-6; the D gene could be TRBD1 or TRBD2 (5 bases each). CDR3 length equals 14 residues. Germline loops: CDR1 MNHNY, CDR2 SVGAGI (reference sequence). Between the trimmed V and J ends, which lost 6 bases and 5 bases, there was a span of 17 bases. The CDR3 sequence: CASRADMSGHEQYF. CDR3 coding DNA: TGTGCCAGCAGGGCGGACATGTCGGGGCACGAGCAGTACTTC.

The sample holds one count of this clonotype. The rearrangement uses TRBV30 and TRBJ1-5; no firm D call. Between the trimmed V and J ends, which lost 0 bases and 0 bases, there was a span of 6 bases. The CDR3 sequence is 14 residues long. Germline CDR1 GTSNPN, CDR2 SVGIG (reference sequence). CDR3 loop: CAWSVGNSNQPQHF. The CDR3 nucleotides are TGTGCCTGGAGTGTGGGGAATAGCAATCAGCCCCAGCATTTT.

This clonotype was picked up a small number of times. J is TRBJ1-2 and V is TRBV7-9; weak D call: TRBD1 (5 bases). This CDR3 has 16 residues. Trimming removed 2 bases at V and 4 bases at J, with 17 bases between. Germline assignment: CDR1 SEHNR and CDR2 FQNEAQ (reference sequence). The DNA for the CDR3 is TGTGCCAGCAGCTTAACACAGGCGCGGGAGAGCTATGGCTACACCTTC. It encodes CASSLTQARESYGYTF.

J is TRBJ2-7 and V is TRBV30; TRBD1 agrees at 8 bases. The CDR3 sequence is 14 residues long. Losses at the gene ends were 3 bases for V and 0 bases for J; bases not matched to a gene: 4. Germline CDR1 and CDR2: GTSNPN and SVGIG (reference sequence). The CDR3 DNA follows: TGTGCCTGGAGCGGACAGGGTCTCTCCTACGAGCAGTACTTC. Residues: CAWSGQGLSYEQYF.

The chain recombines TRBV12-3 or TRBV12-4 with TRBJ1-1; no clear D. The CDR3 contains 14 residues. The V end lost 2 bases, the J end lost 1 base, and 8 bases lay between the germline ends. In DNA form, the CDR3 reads TGTGCCAGCAGTTTACGACGGCAGAACACTGAAGCTTTCTTT. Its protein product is CASSLRRQNTEAFF.

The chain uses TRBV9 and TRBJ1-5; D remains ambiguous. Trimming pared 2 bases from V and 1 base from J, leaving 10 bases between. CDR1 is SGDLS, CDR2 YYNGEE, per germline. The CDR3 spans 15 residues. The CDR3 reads CASSVDPDSNQPQHF. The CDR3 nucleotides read TGTGCCAGCAGCGTGGACCCCGACAGCAATCAGCCCCAGCATTTT. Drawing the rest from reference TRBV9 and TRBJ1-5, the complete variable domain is DSGVTQTPKHLITATGQRVTLRCSPRSGDLSVYWYQQSLDQGLQFLIQYYNGEERAKGNILERFSAQQFPDLHSELNLSSLELGDSALYFCASSVDPDSNQPQHFGDGTRLSIL.

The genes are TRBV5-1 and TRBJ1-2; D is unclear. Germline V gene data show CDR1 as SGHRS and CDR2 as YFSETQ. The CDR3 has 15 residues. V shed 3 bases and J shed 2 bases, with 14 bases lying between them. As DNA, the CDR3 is TGCGCCAGCAGCTGGGTCGGAGACTCCAACTATGGCTACACCTTC. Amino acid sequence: CASSWVGDSNYGYTF.

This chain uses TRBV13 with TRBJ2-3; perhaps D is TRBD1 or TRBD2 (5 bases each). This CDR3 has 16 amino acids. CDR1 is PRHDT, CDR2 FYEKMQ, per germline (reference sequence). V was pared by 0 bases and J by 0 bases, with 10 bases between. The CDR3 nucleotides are TGTGCCAGCAGCTTAGGTCCGGGACCTAGCACAGATACGCAGTATTTT. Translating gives CASSLGPGPSTDTQYF.

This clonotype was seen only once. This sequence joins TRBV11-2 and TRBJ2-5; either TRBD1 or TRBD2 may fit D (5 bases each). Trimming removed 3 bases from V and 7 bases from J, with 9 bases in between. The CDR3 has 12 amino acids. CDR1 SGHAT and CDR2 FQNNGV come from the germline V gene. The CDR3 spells CASSFQRGTQYF. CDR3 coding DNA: TGTGCCAGCAGCTTCCAGAGGGGGACCCAGTACTTC.

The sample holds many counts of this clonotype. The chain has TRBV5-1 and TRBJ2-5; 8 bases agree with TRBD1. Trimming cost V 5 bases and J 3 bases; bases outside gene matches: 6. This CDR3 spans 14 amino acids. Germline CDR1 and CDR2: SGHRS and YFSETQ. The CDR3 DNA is TGCGCCAGCAGTTATAAGGACAGGGAAGAGACCCAGTACTTC. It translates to CASSYKDREETQYF.

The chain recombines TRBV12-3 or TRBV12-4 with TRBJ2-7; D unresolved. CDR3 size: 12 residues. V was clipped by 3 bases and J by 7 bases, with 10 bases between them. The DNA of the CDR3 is TGTGCCAGCAGTTTTTTGGTTGGGGAGCAGTACTTC. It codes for CASSFLVGEQYF.

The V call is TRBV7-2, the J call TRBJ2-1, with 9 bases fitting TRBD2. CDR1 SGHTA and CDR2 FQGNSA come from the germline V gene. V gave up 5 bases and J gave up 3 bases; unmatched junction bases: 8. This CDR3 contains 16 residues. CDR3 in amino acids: CASSPHSGGFYNEQFF. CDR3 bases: TGTGCCAGCAGCCCCCATAGCGGGGGTTTCTACAATGAGCAGTTCTTC.

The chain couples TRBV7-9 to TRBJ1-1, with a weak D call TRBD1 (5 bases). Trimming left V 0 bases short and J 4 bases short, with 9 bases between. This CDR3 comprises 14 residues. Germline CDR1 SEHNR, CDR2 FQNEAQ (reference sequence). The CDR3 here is CASSLAQGTTEAFF. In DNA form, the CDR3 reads TGTGCCAGCAGCTTAGCCCAGGGTACCACTGAAGCTTTCTTT. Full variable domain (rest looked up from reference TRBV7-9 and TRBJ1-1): DTGVSQNPRHKITKRGQNVTFRCDPISEHNRLYWYRQTLGQGPEFLTYFQNEAQLEKSRLLSDRFSAERPKGSFSTLEIQRTEQGDSAMYLCASSLAQGTTEAFFGQGTRLTVV.

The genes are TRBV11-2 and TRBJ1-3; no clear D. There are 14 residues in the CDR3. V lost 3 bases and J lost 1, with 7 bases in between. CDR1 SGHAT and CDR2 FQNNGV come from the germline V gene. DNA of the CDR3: TGTGCCAGCAGCTTCGAACCGTCTGGAAACACCATATATTTT. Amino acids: CASSFEPSGNTIYF.

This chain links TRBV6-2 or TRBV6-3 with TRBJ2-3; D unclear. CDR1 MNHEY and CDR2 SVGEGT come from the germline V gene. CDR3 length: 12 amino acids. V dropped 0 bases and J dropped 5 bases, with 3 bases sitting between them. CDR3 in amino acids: CASSYSEDTQYF. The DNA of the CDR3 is TGTGCCAGCAGTTACTCCGAAGATACGCAGTATTTT.

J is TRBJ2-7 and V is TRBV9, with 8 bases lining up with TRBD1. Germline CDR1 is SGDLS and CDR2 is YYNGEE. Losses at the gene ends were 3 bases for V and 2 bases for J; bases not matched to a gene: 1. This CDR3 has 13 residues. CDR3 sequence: CASSAGQAYEQYF. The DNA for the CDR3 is TGTGCCAGCAGCGCGGGACAGGCCTACGAGCAGTACTTC. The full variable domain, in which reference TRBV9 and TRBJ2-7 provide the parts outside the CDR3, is DSGVTQTPKHLITATGQRVTLRCSPRSGDLSVYWYQQSLDQGLQFLIQYYNGEERAKGNILERFSAQQFPDLHSELNLSSLELGDSALYFCASSAGQAYEQYFGPGTRLTVT.

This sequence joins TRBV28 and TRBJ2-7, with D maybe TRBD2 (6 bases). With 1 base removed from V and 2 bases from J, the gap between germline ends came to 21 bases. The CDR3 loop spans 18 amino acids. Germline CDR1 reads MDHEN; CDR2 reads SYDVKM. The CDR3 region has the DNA TGTGCCAGCAGTTTATCTCTTGTCAGCGGGCTATTAACCTACGAGCAGTACTTC. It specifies CASSLSLVSGLLTYEQYF.

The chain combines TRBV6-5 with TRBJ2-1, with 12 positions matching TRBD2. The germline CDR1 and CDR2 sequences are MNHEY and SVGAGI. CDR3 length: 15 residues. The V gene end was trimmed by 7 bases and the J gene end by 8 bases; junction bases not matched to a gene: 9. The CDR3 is CASKPRLAGDDEQFF. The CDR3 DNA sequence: TGTGCCAGCAAGCCACGACTAGCGGGAGACGATGAGCAGTTCTTC.